This T cell receptor beta chain was sequenced for a study of shared clonotypes between healthy human individuals. This CDR3 comprises 13 residues. Germline V gene lookup returns CDR1 MNHEY and CDR2 SVGAGI. Deletions cut 0 bases from V and 9 bases from J, with 8 bases between. Data came from immunoSEQ multiplex PCR; TCRdb stores just in-frame clones and leaves some out. The sample records hundreds of thousands of clones, 95% to 97% being singletons. The V gene is TRBV6-5, the J gene TRBJ1-4; D possibly corresponds to TRBD1 (6 bases). This TCR was sampled from a woman in her twenties or thirties in good health. The sample consisted of naive CD4+ T cells sorted from blood. Subset indicated: CD45RA+ positively selected. CDR3 in amino acids: CASSYSGQQKLFF. The CDR3 DNA reads TGTGCCAGCAGTTACTCCGGACAGCAAAAACTGTTTTTT.